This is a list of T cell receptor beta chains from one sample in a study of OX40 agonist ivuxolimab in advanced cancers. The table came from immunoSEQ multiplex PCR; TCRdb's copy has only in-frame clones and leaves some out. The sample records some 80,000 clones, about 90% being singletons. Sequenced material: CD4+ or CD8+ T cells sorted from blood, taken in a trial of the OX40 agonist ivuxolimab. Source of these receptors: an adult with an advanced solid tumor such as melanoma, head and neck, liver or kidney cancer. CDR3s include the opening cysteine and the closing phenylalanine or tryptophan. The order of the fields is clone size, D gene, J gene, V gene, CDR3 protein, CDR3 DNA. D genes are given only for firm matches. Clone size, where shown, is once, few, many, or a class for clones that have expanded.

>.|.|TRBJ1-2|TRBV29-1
CSVEGISTGYGYTF
TGCAGCGTTGAAGGGATATCCACTGGCTATGGCTACACCTTC
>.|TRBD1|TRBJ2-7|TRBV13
CASSLGRGTATLHEQYF
TGTGCCAGCAGCTTAGGAAGAGGGACAGCGACCCTCCACGAGCAGTACTTC
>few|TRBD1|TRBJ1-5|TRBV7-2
CASSLDRGGQPQHF
TGTGCCAGCAGCCTAGACAGGGGAGGGCAGCCCCAGCATTTT
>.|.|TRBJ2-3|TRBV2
CASRSISTDTQYF
TGTGCCAGCAGAAGTATTAGCACAGATACGCAGTATTTT
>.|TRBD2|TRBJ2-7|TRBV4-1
CASSHRTSGGAYEQYF
TGCGCCAGCAGCCACAGGACTAGCGGGGGGGCATACGAGCAGTACTTC
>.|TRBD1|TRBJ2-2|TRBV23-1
CASSHSDRDRGLPGELFF
TGCGCCAGCAGTCACTCCGACCGGGACAGGGGATTACCCGGGGAGCTGTTTTTT
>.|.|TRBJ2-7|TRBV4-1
CASSQESTQMEQYF
TGCGCCAGCAGCCAAGAATCTACCCAAATGGAGCAGTACTTC
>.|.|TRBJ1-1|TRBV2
CASSRALVNTEAFF
TGTGCCAGCAGCCGGGCCTTAGTGAACACTGAAGCTTTCTTT
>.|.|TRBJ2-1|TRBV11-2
CASSLAVNEQFF
TGTGCCAGCAGCTTAGCAGTCAATGAGCAGTTCTTC
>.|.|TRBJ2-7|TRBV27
CASSWGGRYEQYF
TGTGCCAGCAGTTGGGGGGGGCGCTACGAGCAGTACTTC
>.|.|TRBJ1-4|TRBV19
CASSFRLEVGEKLFF
TGTGCCAGTAGTTTCCGACTTGAGGTTGGTGAAAAACTGTTTTTT
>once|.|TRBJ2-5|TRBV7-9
CASSPGGGGQETQYF
TGTGCCAGCAGCCCAGGTGGGGGCGGCCAAGAGACCCAGTACTTC
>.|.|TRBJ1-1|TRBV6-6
CASSENTEAFF
TGTGCCAGCAGTGAAAACACTGAAGCTTTCTTT
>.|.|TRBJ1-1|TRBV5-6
CASSFSITRGEAFF
TGTGCCAGCAGCTTCTCAATCACGCGGGGTGAAGCTTTCTTT
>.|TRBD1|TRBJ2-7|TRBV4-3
CASSHGQGGDEQYF
TGCGCCAGCAGCCACGGACAGGGGGGCGACGAGCAGTACTTC
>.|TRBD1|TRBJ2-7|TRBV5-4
CASSPLDRGMSYEQYF
TGTGCCAGCAGCCCCCTTGACAGGGGGATGTCCTACGAGCAGTACTTC
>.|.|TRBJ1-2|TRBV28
CASSLLTVGRAGDGYTF
TGTGCCAGCAGTTTATTAACAGTAGGGAGAGCGGGGGATGGCTACACCTTC
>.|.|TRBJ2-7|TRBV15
CATSRARGQIHEQYF
TGTGCCACCAGCAGGGCCCGAGGACAGATACACGAGCAGTACTTC
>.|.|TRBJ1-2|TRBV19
CASTRRSSSLGANYGYTF
TGTGCCAGTACCCGGCGGAGCAGTTCCCTAGGGGCTAACTATGGCTACACCTTC
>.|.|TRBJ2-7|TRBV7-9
CASSFGAEQYF
TGTGCCAGCAGCTTCGGGGCCGAGCAGTACTTC
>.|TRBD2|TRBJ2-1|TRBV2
CASSWTSGGTGQRFF
TGTGCCAGCAGTTGGACTAGCGGGGGGACCGGGCAGCGGTTCTTC
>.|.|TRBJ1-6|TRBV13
CASSSRDQGNSPLHF
TGTGCCAGCAGCTCACGGGACCAGGGTAATTCACCCCTCCACTTT
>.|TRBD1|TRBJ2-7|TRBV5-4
CASSDFIGTGAYEQYF
TGTGCCAGCAGTGACTTTATCGGGACAGGGGCCTACGAGCAGTACTTC
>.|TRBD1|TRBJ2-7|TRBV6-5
CASSSRTGYYEQYF
TGTGCCAGCAGTTCCAGGACAGGGTACTACGAGCAGTACTTC
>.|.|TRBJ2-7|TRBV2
CASSTRDGAYEQYF
TGTGCCAGCAGTACGAGGGATGGAGCCTACGAGCAGTACTTC
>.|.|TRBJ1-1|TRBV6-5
CASSTGGGTEAFF
TGTGCCAGCAGTACGGGAGGGGGCACTGAAGCTTTCTTT
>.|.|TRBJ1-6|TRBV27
CASSPGGSPLHF
TGTGCCAGCAGTCCAGGCGGGTCACCCCTCCACTTT
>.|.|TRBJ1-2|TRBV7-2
CASSPGPGNYGYTF
TGTGCCAGCAGCCCGGGACCGGGTAACTATGGCTACACCTTC
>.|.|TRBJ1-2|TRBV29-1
CSVDPGTYYGYTF
TGCAGCGTGGACCCCGGGACCTACTATGGCTACACCTTC
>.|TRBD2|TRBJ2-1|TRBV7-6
CASSLLAGWGNEQFF
TGTGCCAGCAGCTTACTAGCGGGTTGGGGGAATGAGCAGTTCTTC
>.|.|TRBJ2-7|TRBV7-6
CASSSGWGEGGSEQYF
TGTGCCAGCAGCTCCGGTTGGGGGGAGGGGGGGAGCGAGCAGTACTTC
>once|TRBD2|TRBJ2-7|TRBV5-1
CASSPGLAGSYEQYF
TGCGCCAGCAGCCCGGGACTAGCCGGCTCCTACGAGCAGTACTTC
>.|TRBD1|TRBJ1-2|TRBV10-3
CAISDPDRDYGYTF
TGTGCCATCAGTGATCCGGACAGGGACTATGGCTACACCTTC
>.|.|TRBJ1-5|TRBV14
CASSQDSQPQHF
TGCGCCAGCAGCCAAGACAGTCAGCCCCAGCATTTT
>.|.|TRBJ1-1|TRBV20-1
CSALPREAFF
TGCAGTGCCCTGCCAAGGGAAGCTTTCTTT
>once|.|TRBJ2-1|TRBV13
CASSLAGGRPGEQFF
TGTGCCAGCAGCTTAGCGGGGGGCCGGCCGGGTGAGCAGTTCTTC
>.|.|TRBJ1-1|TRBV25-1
CASSPAGGFLAFF
TGTGCCAGCAGTCCTGCGGGGGGGTTCCTAGCTTTCTTT
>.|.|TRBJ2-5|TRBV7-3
CASSPKGPGEAETQYF
TGTGCCAGCAGCCCAAAAGGGCCCGGGGAAGCCGAGACCCAGTACTTC
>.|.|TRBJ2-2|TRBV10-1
CASSDPYPDGELFF
TGCGCCAGCAGTGATCCTTATCCGGACGGGGAGCTGTTTTTT
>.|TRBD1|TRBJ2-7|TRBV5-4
CASSLEGTGDRSYEQYF
TGTGCCAGCAGCTTGGAGGGGACAGGGGACCGCTCCTACGAGCAGTACTTC
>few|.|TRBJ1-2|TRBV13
CASSLGYGYTF
TGTGCCAGCAGTTTAGGCTATGGCTACACCTTC
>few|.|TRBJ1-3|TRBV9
CASSGVEDTIYF
TGTGCCAGCAGCGGAGTGGAGGACACCATATATTTT
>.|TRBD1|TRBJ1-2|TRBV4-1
CASSDRDSANYGYTF
TGCGCCAGCAGCGACCGGGACAGCGCTAACTATGGCTACACCTTC
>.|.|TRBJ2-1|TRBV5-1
CASSLPGAREQFF
TGCGCCAGCAGCTTGCCAGGGGCTCGCGAGCAGTTCTTC
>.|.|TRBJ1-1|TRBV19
CASSISIAGNTEAFF
TGTGCCAGTAGTATATCCATAGCCGGGAACACTGAAGCTTTCTTT
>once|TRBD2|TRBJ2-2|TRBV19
CASSILLWTSGVIGELFF
TGTGCCAGTAGTATCCTACTGTGGACTAGCGGGGTTATCGGGGAGCTGTTTTTT
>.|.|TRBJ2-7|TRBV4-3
CASSQDLPFSTEPSTLFYEQYF
TGCGCCAGCAGCCAAGATCTGCCCTTTTCGACGGAACCCAGTACCCTATTTTACGAGCAGTACTTC
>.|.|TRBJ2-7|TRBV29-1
CSVRDTSYEQYF
TGCAGCGTACGGGACACATCCTACGAGCAGTACTTC
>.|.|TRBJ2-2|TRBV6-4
CASSPAGASMSHGELFF
TGTGCCAGCTCTCCGGCGGGGGCCTCCATGAGTCACGGGGAGCTGTTTTTT
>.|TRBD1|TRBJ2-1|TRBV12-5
CASGTGTGPYNEQFF
TGTGCTAGCGGCACCGGGACAGGGCCCTACAATGAGCAGTTCTTC
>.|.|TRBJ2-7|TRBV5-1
CASSLLQNPYEQYF
TGCGCCAGCAGCTTGTTACAGAACCCCTACGAGCAGTACTTC
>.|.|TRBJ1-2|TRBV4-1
CASSQGVETAYGYTF
TGCGCCAGCAGCCAAGGCGTAGAAACAGCCTATGGCTACACCTTC
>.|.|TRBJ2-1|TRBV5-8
CASSLASRVGNEQFF
TGTGCCAGCAGCTTGGCATCTCGGGTTGGGAATGAGCAGTTCTTC
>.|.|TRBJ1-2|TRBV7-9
CASSLERTGIPNYGYTF
TGTGCCAGCAGCTTAGAGCGCACAGGGATACCTAACTATGGCTACACCTTC
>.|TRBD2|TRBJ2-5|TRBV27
CASAQTPTGGSQETQYF
TGTGCCAGCGCACAAACCCCGACGGGGGGGTCTCAAGAGACCCAGTACTTC
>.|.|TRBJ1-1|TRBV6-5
CASSSLVRTEAFF
TGTGCCAGCAGTTCGCTTGTGCGCACTGAAGCTTTCTTT